The 2 T cell receptor beta chains below come from one sample, sequenced in a study of relationships among human T cell subsets. From mRNA, alpha and beta CDR3 regions were amplified using semiquantitative ARM-PCR. Exponential amplification used communal superprimers after tagged nested gene-specific primers in ARM-PCR. TCRdb processed the multiplex PCR reads anew with MiXCR; each CDR3 protein has one entry. The sample has more than 7,000 distinct CDR3 sequences; around 52% are singletons. From the CD45RA-negative fraction, anti-CD45RO beads picked out CD45RA-RO+ memory T cells. Specimen: memory T cells sorted from blood. The receptors come from a man aged 35 to 55 in good health.

The V call is TRBV2, the J call TRBJ2-6; D not resolved. The CDR3 consists of 15 residues. V lost 6 bases and J 0 bases, leaving 9 bases between the germline ends. Germline V gene data show CDR1 as SNHLY and CDR2 as FYNNEI. The CDR3 loop is CASSLSNSGANVLTF. The CDR3 bases are TGTGCCAGCAGCCTTTCGAACTCTGGGGCCAACGTCCTGACTTTC.

This clonotype was seen a few times. V is TRBV30 and J is TRBJ2-2; D unclear. V lost 5 bases, J lost 0 bases, and 7 bases lay in between. Germline V gene data show CDR1 as GTSNPN and CDR2 as SVGIG (reference sequence). This CDR3 comprises 13 residues. CDR3 residues: CAWDTSNTGELFF. The CDR3 DNA sequence: TGTGCCTGGGACACCTCGAACACCGGGGAGCTGTTTTTT.